This T cell receptor beta chain was profiled in a study of CD8+CD57+ T cells in acquired aplastic anemia. This clonotype came up many times. Looked up from germline, CDR1 is SGHTS and CDR2 is YDEGEE. The trim removed 6 bases at V and 4 bases at J, leaving 3 bases unmatched. The CDR3 runs to 13 residues. The template for TCR beta VDJ and CDR3 sequence profiling was genomic DNA. TCRdb re-derived calls from the reads in MiXCR, one entry per CDR3 protein. This table holds about 210,000 distinct CDR3 sequences, over 55% found once. This receptor was taken from a human donor in good health. This chain links TRBV5-8 with TRBJ1-5; 8 bases map to TRBD1. What was sequenced was sorted CD4+, CD8+, or CD8+CD57+ T cells (not recorded which) from PBMCs. The CDR3 sequence: CASIDRGNQPQHF. The DNA for the CDR3 is TGTGCCAGCATCGACAGGGGTAATCAGCCCCAGCATTTT.